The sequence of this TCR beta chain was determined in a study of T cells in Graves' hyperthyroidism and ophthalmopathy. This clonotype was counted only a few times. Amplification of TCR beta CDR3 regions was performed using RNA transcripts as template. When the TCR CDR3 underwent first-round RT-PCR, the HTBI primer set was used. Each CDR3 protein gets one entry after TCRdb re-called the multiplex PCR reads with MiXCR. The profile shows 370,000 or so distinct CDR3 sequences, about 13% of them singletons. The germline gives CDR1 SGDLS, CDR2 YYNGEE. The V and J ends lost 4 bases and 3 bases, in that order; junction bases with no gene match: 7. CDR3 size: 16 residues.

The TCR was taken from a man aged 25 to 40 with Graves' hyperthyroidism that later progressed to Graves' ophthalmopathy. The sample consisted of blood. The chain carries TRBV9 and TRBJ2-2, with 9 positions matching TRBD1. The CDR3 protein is CASSPVGTGYTGELFF. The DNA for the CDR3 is TGTGCCAGCAGCCCCGTAGGGACAGGGTACACCGGGGAGCTGTTTTTT.